This T cell receptor beta chain was captured by sequencing in a study of control samples from healthy donors and cancer patients. The CDR3 sequence is 16 residues long. Per the germline V gene, CDR1 is SSHAT and CDR2 is FNYEAQ (reference sequence). V lost 5 bases, J lost 4 bases, and 17 bases lay in between. Here immunoSEQ multiplex PCR was the method, and the copy in TCRdb shows in-frame clones only, minus some. In the table there are just over 150,000 clones, around 90% of which are singletons. The clonotype originates from a young man in good health. The chain uses TRBV7-7 and TRBJ2-2, with a weak D call TRBD2 (6 bases). Sequencing was carried out using blood. CDR3 DNA sequence: TGTGCCAGCAGCCCCGGGACTGGGTGGGGCACCGGGGAGCTGTTTTTT. It encodes CASSPGTGWGTGELFF.